These T cell receptor beta chains were read from a single sample in a study of shared clonotypes between healthy human individuals. Profiled with immunoSEQ multiplex PCR; TCRdb holds only in-frame clones, not every one. Counted here are about 1.5 million clones, more than 95% occurring once; the ten biggest clones make up 0.95% to 1.5%. The sample consisted of naive CD4+ T cells sorted from blood. Receptor source: a man aged 30 to 39 in good health. CDR3s include the opening cysteine and the closing phenylalanine or tryptophan. A D gene is named only where the DNA matches it firmly. The size field is filled for only some rows; it gives once, few, many or a size class.

V gene	D gene	J gene	clone size	CDR3 DNA	CDR3 protein
TRBV20-1	-	TRBJ1-4	-	TGCAGTGCCTCGGATGAAAAACTGTTTTTT	CSASDEKLFF
TRBV6-4	TRBD2	TRBJ2-3	-	TGTGCCAGCAGACTTACTAGCGCAGATACGCAGTATTTT	CASRLTSADTQYF
TRBV9	-	TRBJ2-7	-	TGTGCCAGCAGCGTAGGGCCTAGCGTCTCCTACGAGCAGTACTTC	CASSVGPSVSYEQYF
TRBV10-3	-	TRBJ2-1	-	TGTGCCATCAGTCTAGGAGACAATGAGCAGTTCTTC	CAISLGDNEQFF
TRBV5-1	-	TRBJ2-7	-	TGCGCCAGCAGCTTGGTGACGGGAGCCACCTACGAGCAGTACTTC	CASSLVTGATYEQYF
TRBV6-5	-	TRBJ1-5	-	TGTGCCAGCAGTTCCAGGGCTGGAGCCCGGCAGCCCCAGCATTTT	CASSSRAGARQPQHF
TRBV5-1	-	TRBJ2-1	-	TGCGCCAGCAGCCCCCCATCTAGCTCCTACAATGAGCAGTTCTTC	CASSPPSSSYNEQFF
TRBV14	-	TRBJ2-7	-	TGTGCCAGCAGTACCGATGTGTGGGGTAGGCAGTACTTC	CASSTDVWGRQYF
TRBV20-1	-	TRBJ2-1	-	TGCAGTGCTAGAGTGGGTCATGAGCAGTTCTTC	CSARVGHEQFF
TRBV6-1	TRBD2	TRBJ2-1	-	TGTGCCAGCAGTGGGACTAGCGGGAGGGCCGGGGCTTACAATGAGCAGTTCTTC	CASSGTSGRAGAYNEQFF
TRBV5-1	-	TRBJ1-1	-	TGCGCCAGCAGCTTTACAGGTTCGGGCACTGAAGCTTTCTTT	CASSFTGSGTEAFF
TRBV7-2	-	TRBJ2-2	-	TGTGCCAGCAGCTTAAACCTAGCGAGAACCGGGGAGCTGTTTTTT	CASSLNLARTGELFF
TRBV7-2	-	TRBJ2-7	-	TGTGCCAGCAGCTTAAGGGCCACGGGTTCCTACGAGCAGTACTTC	CASSLRATGSYEQYF
TRBV6-1	-	TRBJ2-1	-	TGTGCCAGCAGTGAACAGCTTACTACCCCCTACAATGAGCAGTTCTTC	CASSEQLTTPYNEQFF
TRBV9	-	TRBJ1-1	-	TGTGCCAGCAGCGACGCTTGGGGGGATGAAGCTTTCTTT	CASSDAWGDEAFF
TRBV11-2	TRBD1	TRBJ2-7	-	TGTGCCAGCAGCCCCCTATCCCACAGGGGCTACGAGCAGTACTTC	CASSPLSHRGYEQYF
TRBV5-1	-	TRBJ2-6	-	TGCGCCAGCAGCTTGGCGCTATCTGGGGCCAACGTCCTGACTTTC	CASSLALSGANVLTF
TRBV7-9	TRBD2	TRBJ2-2	-	TGTGCCAGCAGCCCTACTAGCGGGAGACAGGAAACCGGGGAGCTGTTTTTT	CASSPTSGRQETGELFF
TRBV29-1	TRBD2	TRBJ2-5	once	TGCAGCGCAGACGGGACTAGCGGGAGTAAGACCCAGTACTTC	CSADGTSGSKTQYF
TRBV7-9	-	TRBJ2-7	-	TGTGCCAGCAGCCAGGGACTGGCCTACGAGCAGTACTTC	CASSQGLAYEQYF
TRBV28	-	TRBJ2-6	-	TGTGCCAGCAGTTCCCCCGCGGGGGCCAACGTCCTGACTTTC	CASSSPAGANVLTF
TRBV7-2	-	TRBJ1-1	-	TGTGCCAGCAGCTTAGAGTACACTGAAGCTTTCTTT	CASSLEYTEAFF
TRBV10-2	-	TRBJ2-5	-	TGCGCCAGCAGTGATGCTGAGGGAAGTGGGATACAAGAGACCCAGTACTTC	CASSDAEGSGIQETQYF
TRBV25-1	TRBD2	TRBJ2-5	-	TGTGCCAGCAGTGAATGGGGTAGCGGGAAAAGTGAGACCCAGTACTTC	CASSEWGSGKSETQYF
TRBV14	-	TRBJ2-1	-	TGTGCCAGCAGCCAGCTAACAGGCAACTACAATGAGCAGTTCTTC	CASSQLTGNYNEQFF
TRBV25-1	-	TRBJ1-2	-	TGTGCCAGCAGTGAACTGGGACGCGATGGCTACACCTTC	CASSELGRDGYTF
TRBV28	TRBD2	TRBJ2-7	-	TGTGCCAGCAGTTTGGCGGCTAGCGGGATAGGCGAGCAGTACTTC	CASSLAASGIGEQYF
TRBV9	-	TRBJ2-2	-	TGTGCCAGCAGCGTAGTGGCAGAGAACACCGGGGAGCTGTTTTTT	CASSVVAENTGELFF
TRBV7-8	-	TRBJ1-2	-	TGTGCCAGCAGCTTAGGTCATCTAAACTATGGCTACACCTTC	CASSLGHLNYGYTF
TRBV28	TRBD2	TRBJ2-3	-	TGTGCCAGCAGTTTATGGAGCGGGAAGGCAGATACGCAGTATTTT	CASSLWSGKADTQYF
TRBV30	-	TRBJ1-5	-	TGTGCCGGGGGCCCCCAGGCAGACCAGCCCCAGCATTTT	CAGGPQADQPQHF
TRBV7-9	-	TRBJ2-1	-	TGTGCCAGCAGCTTAGGCAGGGCCTTGGACAATGAGCAGTTCTTC	CASSLGRALDNEQFF
TRBV19	TRBD2	TRBJ2-1	-	TGTGCCGCTAGAGGGAGGGCCCACTCCTACAATGAGCAGTTCTTC	CAARGRAHSYNEQFF
TRBV5-1	TRBD1	TRBJ2-2	-	TGCGCCAGCAGGAACAGGGGGGAGAGCACCGGGGAGCTGTTTTTT	CASRNRGESTGELFF
TRBV10-1	TRBD2	TRBJ2-5	-	TGCGCCAGCTCTCGAGGGAGGGGACGACCGGAGACCCAGTACTTC	CASSRGRGRPETQYF
TRBV6-1	-	TRBJ2-3	-	TGTGCCAGCAGTGGGTTCACAGATACGCAGTATTTT	CASSGFTDTQYF
TRBV7-2	-	TRBJ2-3	-	TGTGCCAGCAGCTTAGAGGTAGCGATACCTCTGGATACGCAGTATTTT	CASSLEVAIPLDTQYF
TRBV7-2	-	TRBJ2-3	-	TGTGCCAGCAGCTTAGTCGTGGAGAGAACAGATACGCAGTATTTT	CASSLVVERTDTQYF
TRBV27	TRBD2	TRBJ2-5	-	TGTGCCAGCAGTTTAGTGCCTGGACTAGACCAAGAGACCCAGTACTTC	CASSLVPGLDQETQYF
TRBV14	-	TRBJ2-7	-	TGTGCCAGCAGCCAAGCCCGGGGTAGCAGCGAGCAGTACTTC	CASSQARGSSEQYF
TRBV6-5	-	TRBJ1-1	-	TGTGCCAGCAGTTATTACGTTGGGGCTTATGAAGCTTTCTTT	CASSYYVGAYEAFF
TRBV18	-	TRBJ2-3	-	TGTGCCAGCTCACCCCCCACAGATACGCAGTATTTT	CASSPPTDTQYF
TRBV16	TRBD1	TRBJ1-3	-	TGTGCCAGCAGCCAATCGGCAGGACAGGGGAACACCATATATTTT	CASSQSAGQGNTIYF
TRBV10-3	-	TRBJ2-1	-	TGTGCCATCAGTGAGGGAAGGGCCCTCTACAATGAGCAGTTCTTC	CAISEGRALYNEQFF
TRBV5-5	-	TRBJ1-4	-	TGTGCCAGCAGCTTGGACCGTGAAAAACTGTTTTTT	CASSLDREKLFF
TRBV11-2	TRBD2	TRBJ2-2	once	TGTGCCAGCAGCTTAGTTCGACTAGCGGGAGGTGGCGGGGAGCTGTTTTTT	CASSLVRLAGGGGELFF
TRBV9	-	TRBJ2-3	-	TGTGCCAGCAGCGTACGAGGTTCAGAAGATACGCAGTATTTT	CASSVRGSEDTQYF
TRBV10-1	-	TRBJ2-2	-	TGCGCCAGCAGTGCTCTCTATTCCGGGGAGCTGTTTTTT	CASSALYSGELFF
TRBV6-1	-	TRBJ1-1	-	TGTGCCAGCAGTAACAGGGTTGGTGGCACTGAAGCTTTCTTT	CASSNRVGGTEAFF
TRBV18	-	TRBJ2-6	once	TGTGCCAGCTCACCATTAACCCCCTCTGGGGCCAACGTCCTGACTTTC	CASSPLTPSGANVLTF
TRBV6-1	-	TRBJ1-5	-	TGTGCCAGCCGGCCCGGGGGGGGCTATCAGCCCCAGCATTTT	CASRPGGGYQPQHF
TRBV5-1	TRBD2	TRBJ2-1	-	TGCGCCAGCAGCCCCGGACTAGCGGGCGGCCGAAGGGGGAACAATGAGCAGTTCTTC	CASSPGLAGGRRGNNEQFF
TRBV30	-	TRBJ1-1	-	TGTGCCGGTGATGCGACCTCTGAAGCTTTCTTT	CAGDATSEAFF